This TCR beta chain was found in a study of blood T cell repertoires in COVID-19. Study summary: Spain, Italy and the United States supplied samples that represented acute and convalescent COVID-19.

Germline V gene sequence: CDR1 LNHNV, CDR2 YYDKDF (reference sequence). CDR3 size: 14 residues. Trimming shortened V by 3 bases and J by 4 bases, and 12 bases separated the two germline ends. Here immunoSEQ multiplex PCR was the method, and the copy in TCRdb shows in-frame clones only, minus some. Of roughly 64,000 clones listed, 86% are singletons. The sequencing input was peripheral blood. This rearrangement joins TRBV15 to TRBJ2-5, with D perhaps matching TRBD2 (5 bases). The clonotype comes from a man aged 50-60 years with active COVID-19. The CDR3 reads CATSSGRLAETQYF. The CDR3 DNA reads TGTGCCACCAGCAGCGGCCGGCTAGCAGAGACCCAGTACTTC. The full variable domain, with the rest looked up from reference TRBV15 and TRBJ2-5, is DAMVIQNPRYQVTQFGKPVTLSCSQTLNHNVMYWYQQKSSQAPKLLFHYYDKDFNNEADTPDNFQSRRPNTSFCFLDIRSPGLGDTAMYLCATSSGRLAETQYFGPGTRLLVL.